The sequence of this TCR beta chain was determined in a study of shared T cell receptors in the human thymus. Produced via immunoSEQ multiplex PCR; TCRdb's table is partial and in-frame only. The sample has around 730,000 clones; approximately 85% are singletons. This sample also belongs to another study, concerning human thymus T cells. That investigation notes: The donors were infants in Finland with congenital heart defects, otherwise immunologically healthy. Resections removed during corrective heart surgery provided the thymus tissue used. Thymic and blood repertoires seemed to show skewed V and J gene use. What related research reported was that thymic repertoires overlapped highly among unrelated individuals.

This clonotype originated in a girl younger than two with a congenital heart defect. The sample was thymocytes.

This CDR3 is CASSYTGYTF. The CDR3 DNA sequence: TGTGCCAGTAGTTATACAGGGTACACCTTC. V gene TRBV19 combines with J gene TRBJ1-2; possible D gene TRBD1, 6 bases. Trimming stripped 5 bases from V and 11 bases from J, with 9 bases between. This CDR3 has 10 residues. Germline values: CDR1 LNHDA, CDR2 SQIVND (reference sequence). Variable domain in full (rest from reference TRBV19 and TRBJ1-2): DGGITQSPKYLFRKEGQNVTLSCEQNLNHDAMYWYRQDPGQGLRLIYYSQIVNDFQKGDIAEGYSVSREKKESFPLTVTSAQKNPTAFYLCASSYTGYTFGSGTRLTVV.